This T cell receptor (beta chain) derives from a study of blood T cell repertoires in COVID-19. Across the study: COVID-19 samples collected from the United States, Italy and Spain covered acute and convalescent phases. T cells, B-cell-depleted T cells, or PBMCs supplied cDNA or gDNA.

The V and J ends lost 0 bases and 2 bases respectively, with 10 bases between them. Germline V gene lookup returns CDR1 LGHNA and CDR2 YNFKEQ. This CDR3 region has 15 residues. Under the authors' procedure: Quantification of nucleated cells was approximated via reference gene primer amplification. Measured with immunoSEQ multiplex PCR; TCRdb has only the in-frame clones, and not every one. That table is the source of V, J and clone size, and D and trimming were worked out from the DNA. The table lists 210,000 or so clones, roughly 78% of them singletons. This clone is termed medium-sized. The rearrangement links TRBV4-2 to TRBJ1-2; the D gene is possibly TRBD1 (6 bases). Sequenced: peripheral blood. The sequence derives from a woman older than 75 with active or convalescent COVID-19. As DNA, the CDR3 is TGTGCCAGCAGCCAAGATCTAGGACAGAACTATGGCTACACCTTC. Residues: CASSQDLGQNYGYTF.